Listed here are 6 T cell receptor beta chains from one sample, sequenced in a study of blood T cell repertoires in COVID-19. This table comes from immunoSEQ multiplex PCR, and its TCRdb copy is limited to in-frame clones, with some not included. The data show 300,000 to 400,000 clones, with under 95% seen just once and roughly 3.4% held by the top ten. Material for sequencing was peripheral blood. The receptors stem from a woman aged 18-30 years who had recovered from COVID-19.

The rearrangement uses TRBV11-3 and TRBJ2-1; TRBD2 agrees at 7 bases. The CDR3 contains 18 residues. J was trimmed by 3 bases and V by 0 bases; bases with no gene match: 11. Germline V CDR1 and CDR2: SGHNT, YENEEA. CDR3 sequence: CASSLDGPGGRVYNEQFF. The CDR3 DNA sequence: TGTGCCAGCAGCTTAGATGGGCCGGGCGGGAGAGTCTACAATGAGCAGTTCTTC.

Worth noting for this clone: A junction end diverges from the germline sequence, so it may reflect a read error. The chain combines TRBV5-1 with TRBJ2-3, with 9 positions matching TRBD2. The CDR3 covers 16 residues. The germline V gene has CDR1 SGHRS and CDR2 YFSETQ. This chain's CDR3 is CASSLDGGTSRDTQYF. The CDR3 coding sequence is TGCGCCAGCAGCTTGGATGGGGGGACTAGCAGAGATACGCAGTATTTT.

The chain uses TRBV9 and TRBJ2-1; D is possibly TRBD2 (6 bases). The CDR3 runs to 18 residues. Germline loops: CDR1 SGDLS, CDR2 YYNGEE. Between the trimmed V and J ends, which lost 1 base and 3 bases, there was a span of 20 bases. CDR3 loop: CASSVQTSARGIYNEQFF. The CDR3 bases are TGTGCCAGCAGCGTACAGACCTCGGCACGGGGGATCTACAATGAGCAGTTCTTC.

V gene TRBV4-3 combines with J gene TRBJ1-2, with D hard to call. The CDR3 is 14 residues long. V lost 4 bases and J lost 3, with 12 bases in between. Germline CDR1 and CDR2: LGHNA and YSLEER. Written as DNA, the CDR3 is TGCGCCAGCAGCCTTAAGGCCCGGGACTATGGCTACACCTTC. It is translated as CASSLKARDYGYTF.

The V gene is TRBV11-3, the J gene TRBJ1-1; a weak D match, TRBD1 (5 bases). V gave up 1 base and J gave up 1 base, with 16 bases separating them. Looked up from germline, CDR1 is SGHNT and CDR2 is YENEEA. CDR3 size: 17 residues. CDR3 region: CASSLATSGWGNTEAFF. CDR3 nucleotides: TGTGCCAGCAGCTTAGCCACCTCAGGGTGGGGGAACACTGAAGCTTTCTTT. Full variable domain (remainder filled in from reference TRBV11-3 and TRBJ1-1): EAGVVQSPRYKIIEKKQPVAFWCNPISGHNTLYWYLQNLGQGPELLIRYENEEAVDDSQLPKDRFSAERLKGVDSTLKIQPAELGDSAVYLCASSLATSGWGNTEAFFGQGTRLTVV.

This chain connects TRBV2 to TRBJ2-1; 11 positions agree with TRBD2. V gave up 6 bases and J gave up 9 bases; unmatched junction bases: 10. The CDR3 is 15 residues long. Germline CDR1 is SNHLY and CDR2 is FYNNEI. CDR3 protein: CASSELAGESAEQFF. The CDR3, as DNA: TGTGCCAGCAGCGAACTAGCGGGAGAATCGGCTGAGCAGTTCTTC.